This T cell receptor beta chain was retrieved from a study of blood T cell repertoires in COVID-19. Study at large: From the United States, Italy and Spain came samples of acute and convalescent COVID-19.

Those who participated ranged in age from roughly 18 to 89 years and resided in about 24 US areas. Which cohort a participant joined came from the clinical history participants gave. Cohort 3 recovery required two negative PCRs, clearance, or symptom resolution. Assay: immunoSEQ multiplex PCR; the TCRdb copy retains only in-frame clones and omits some. The sample carries some 260,000 clones, about 89% recorded once. This CDR3 is built from 18 residues. Germline V gene sequence: CDR1 SGHRS, CDR2 YFSETQ. V lost 1 base to trimming and J lost 2 bases; unmatched junction nucleotides: 7. The J gene is TRBJ2-2, the V gene TRBV5-1, with 11 bases identical to TRBD2. The sequenced sample was PBMCs or T cells enriched from blood (not recorded which). The receptor was isolated from a man aged 35 to 55 who had recovered from COVID-19. This CDR3 reads CASSLQASGGPNTGELFF. The CDR3 DNA reads TGCGCCAGCAGCTTGCAAGCTAGCGGGGGGCCTAACACCGGGGAGCTGTTTTTT.